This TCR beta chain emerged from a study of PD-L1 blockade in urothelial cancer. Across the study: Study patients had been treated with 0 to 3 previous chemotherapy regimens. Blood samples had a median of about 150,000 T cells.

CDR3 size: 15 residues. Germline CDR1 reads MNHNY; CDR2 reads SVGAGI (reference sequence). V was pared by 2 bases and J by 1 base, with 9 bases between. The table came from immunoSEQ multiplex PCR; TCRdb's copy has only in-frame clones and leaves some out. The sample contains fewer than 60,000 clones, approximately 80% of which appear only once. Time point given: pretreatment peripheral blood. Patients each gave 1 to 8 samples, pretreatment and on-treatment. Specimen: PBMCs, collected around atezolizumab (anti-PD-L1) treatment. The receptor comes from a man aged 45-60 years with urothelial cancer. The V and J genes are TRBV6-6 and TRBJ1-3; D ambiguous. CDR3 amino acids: CASSYGGRSGNTIYF. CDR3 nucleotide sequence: TGTGCCAGCAGTTACGGAGGGCGATCTGGAAACACCATATATTTT.